This paragraph covers one T cell receptor beta chain sequence. This clonotype was counted many times. Its antigen remains undetermined. No quality values exist for individual bases; no much larger clone is one base distant. The data stem from a study of regulatory T cells in long-lasting Graves disease (dated by TCRdb to about 2021). Background for the entire study: In the newly diagnosed Graves' disease group, patients had been taking antithyroid drugs for less than 3 months. Persistent Graves' disease patients were compared with newly diagnosed Graves' disease patients by peripheral blood TCR sequencing and RNA sequencing. The study was conducted in China and was registered as a clinical trial. TCR sequencing covered some 13 persistent and some 20 newly diagnosed Graves' disease patients, around 33 samples in total. Points the paper makes about the study in general: The authors noted that the small sample size was a limitation that may lower accuracy. A larger number of public clonotypes was shared among persistent patients (approximately 2,600) than among newly diagnosed patients (around 970). The study examined only peripheral blood because the primary lesion, thyroid tissue, could not be accessed. Sequencing and analysis were restricted to the TCR beta chain. Preferential use of TRBV28, TRBJ1-2 and TRBJ2-5 was observed in persistent disease, whereas TRBV20-1 and TRBJ2-1 were favored in newly diagnosed disease. Lower TCR Shannon entropy and fewer highly expanded clones were observed in persistent Graves' disease patients than in newly diagnosed patients, which suggested clonal expansion.

Via the germline V gene (reference sequence), CDR1 is DFQATT and CDR2 SNEGSKA. Counted from cysteine to phenylalanine, this CDR3 has 14 amino acids. Solely the CDR3 DNA is kept, with 42 bases framed from the first base. V lost 6 bases and J lost 0 bases; the stretch between them is 15 bases long. The meaning of the sample's time point label: newly diagnosed GD, antithyroid drugs for less than 3 months. For both TCR sequencing and RNA sequencing, RNA was extracted from PBMCs using TRIzol. The diagnosis of Graves' disease followed American Thyroid Association guidelines. Patients were recruited from an endocrinology department in Xi'an, China. Each patient gave about 9.1 milliliters of peripheral blood, collected in an EDTA anticoagulant tube. Ficoll Paque Plus density gradient separation was used to isolate PBMCs, and no additional T cell sorting was done. An Agilent 2100 Bioanalyzer and agarose gel were used to check RNA quality, and a NanoDrop 2000 was used to measure RNA concentration.

Libraries were built with multiplex PCR. Sequencing was performed on an Illumina HiSeq 4000. CDR3 regions were amplified by Arm-PCR with iRepertoire HTBI primers to construct TCR beta libraries. Before sequencing, the PCR products underwent gel purification. The original methods were these. Across samples, roughly 60 TRBV and 13 to 15 TRBJ segments were identified and used for gene usage analysis of CDR3 amino acid clonotypes. COPE and FqMerger were used to merge the filtered high-quality paired reads into contigs. BLAST was used to align contigs to IMGT TRBV, TRBD and TRBJ reference genes, and CDR3 was defined according to IMGT. Any clonotype with a frequency above 0.1% was counted as a highly expanded clone. Shannon entropy served as the measure of repertoire diversity, while the Gini coefficient captured V-J evenness. Public clonotypes were defined as clonotypes shared by more than one individual. Starting from the raw public reads, TCRdb applied fastp trimming at Q25, assembled clones with MiXCR and retained in-frame beta chains. Every CDR3 protein is listed once, alongside the most common genes and DNA of its rows. What appears here as the V and J calls and clone size reflects TCRdb's work, not the paper's. The sample profile shows roughly 360,000 distinct CDR3 sequences; about 10% of them were found once. The ten largest clones take up approximately 19% of the sample.

The same sample was also used in a study of T cells in Graves' hyperthyroidism and ophthalmopathy. As noted in the second study: Stable Graves' hyperthyroidism was defined as the absence of progression to ophthalmopathy over 18 months of follow-up. Hyperthyroidism patients were aged 18 to 65 years and newly diagnosed, with disease duration of less than 2 months. Patients with uncontrolled infections, other autoimmune diseases, pregnancy or lactation were excluded. Diagnoses were established on the basis of clinical symptoms, serum thyroxine and TRAb, thyroid ultrasound, and orbital computed tomography. The first round of RT-PCR for the TCR CDR3 was performed with the HTBI primer set and the Qiagen OneStep RT-PCR kit. Blood samples also contained most of the expanded thyroid clonotypes (frequency above 0.001), which suggests that blood repertoires may reflect thyroid immune responses. A 13 V-J signature model separated ophthalmopathy from stable hyperthyroidism, with approximately 87% sensitivity and 81% to 82% specificity in cross-validation and 80%/75% in testing. In validation, progression to ophthalmopathy was predicted by the model with around 70% sensitivity and nearly 75% specificity, a median of about 6.8 months before onset. A discovery cohort of around 100 patients, fewer than 50 with Graves' ophthalmopathy and 55 to 65 with stable Graves' hyperthyroidism, was used to find distinguishing TCR V-J signatures. An independent validation cohort of fewer than 20 hyperthyroidism patients and about 15 patients who later progressed to ophthalmopathy tested prospective prediction of ophthalmopathy. For training and testing, the 100 or so patients in the discovery cohort were randomly divided in a 7:3 ratio. In addition, the study compared T-cell repertoires in thyroid tissue and in blood from several Graves' hyperthyroidism patients. After sampling, hyperthyroidism patients received methimazole starting at 30 mg daily, and ophthalmopathy patients received high-dose intravenous methylprednisolone. The libraries were constructed in a second round of multiplex PCR and then size-selected and purified. Sequencing of the libraries was done on an Illumina HiSeq2000 using paired-end 100 bp reads. Raw data were processed with SOAPnuke, discarding reads with adapters, uncalled bases, mean Phred below 15, or no exact constant-primer or identifier match. COPE v1.2.5 was used to merge the high-quality paired reads, and each unique nucleotide sequence was defined as a clonotype. MiTCR v1.1 was used to align clonotypes to the IMGT TRBV, TRBD and TRBJ reference segments. Analysis was restricted to V-J combinations with a frequency above 0.0001, which covered 99.2% of repertoires. The TCS score was defined as F50 (clonal expansion) divided by E x V (chaos), with BLOSUM62-based TCRdist calculated between CDR3 peptides within each V-J. Welch's t-statistics and random forest reduced 514 V-J features to some 14, which were used in a naive Bayes classifier (R e1071). Sample size was not statistically predetermined, and investigators were not blinded to group allocation. The paper describes TCR Vbeta CDR3 sequencing of roughly 130 peripheral blood samples, made up of approximately 40 ophthalmopathy patients, roughly 72 hyperthyroidism patients and roughly 17 progressor patients.

The origin of this receptor is a young woman with Graves disease. Donor details come from another sample of the same person, matched by shared clones. In this chain, TRBV20-1 is recombined with TRBJ2-7, with TRBD1 tentatively as D gene (6 bases match). The starting material was peripheral blood mononuclear cells (PBMCs), obtained at new diagnosis, from a patient treated with antithyroid drugs. The CDR3 reads as follows: CSAQDSATSYEQYF. The DNA is as follows: TGCAGTGCCCAGGACAGTGCGACCTCCTACGAGCAGTACTTC.